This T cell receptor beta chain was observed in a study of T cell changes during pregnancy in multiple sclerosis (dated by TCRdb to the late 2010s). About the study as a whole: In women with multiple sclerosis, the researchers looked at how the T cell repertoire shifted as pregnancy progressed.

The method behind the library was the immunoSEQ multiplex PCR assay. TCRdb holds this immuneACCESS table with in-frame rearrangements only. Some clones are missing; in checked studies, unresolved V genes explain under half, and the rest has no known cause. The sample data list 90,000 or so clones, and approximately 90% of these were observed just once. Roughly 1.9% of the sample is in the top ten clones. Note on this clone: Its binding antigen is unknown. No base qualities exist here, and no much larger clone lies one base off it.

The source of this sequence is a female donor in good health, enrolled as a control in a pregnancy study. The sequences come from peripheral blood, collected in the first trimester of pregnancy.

The CDR3 in this case is CASSLASSYNEQFF. The sequence in DNA is TGTGCCAGCAGCTTAGCCTCCTCCTACAATGAGCAGTTCTTC. The chain is made from TRBV7-9 and TRBJ2-1; no confident D gene assignment can be made. From a lookup of the germline V gene (reference sequence), CDR1 and CDR2 are SEHNR and FQNEAQ. Deletion took 0 bases off V and 0 bases off J, with a span of 3 bases between the germline ends. There are 14 amino acids in the CDR3, from cysteine to phenylalanine inclusive. Just CDR3 DNA is preserved here, 42 bases in frame from base 1.